This TCR beta chain was sequenced in a study of blood T cell repertoires in COVID-19. CDR1 is SEHNR, CDR2 FQNEAQ, per germline (reference sequence). Trimming shortened V by 5 bases and J by 3 bases, and 11 bases separated the two germline ends. This CDR3 is built from 14 residues. Clones were read by immunoSEQ multiplex PCR, and TCRdb kept only the in-frame ones, dropping some. In the table there are roughly 240,000 clones, around 85% of which are singletons. This sequence joins TRBV7-9 and TRBJ1-3; no clear D. The clonotype was recovered from a man in his forties or fifties with COVID-19, enrolled during active disease. Material: peripheral blood. The CDR3 protein is CASSPRGSGNTIYF. The CDR3, as DNA: TGTGCCAGCAGCCCGAGAGGTAGTGGAAACACCATATATTTT.